A single sample is the source of the 9 T cell receptor beta chains below, sequenced in a study of T cell responses to AZD1222 COVID-19 vaccine. The data were produced by immunoSEQ multiplex PCR, yet TCRdb's version contains in-frame clones alone and is incomplete. The sample shows some 110,000 clones, about 80% of them seen only once. Here the sequenced sample was peripheral blood, taken on day 0 of AZD1222 vaccination. Every receptor here comes from an adult in good health.

The rearrangement joins TRBV2 to TRBJ1-2; TRBD1 matches at 7 bases. The V and J ends lost 4 bases and 3 bases, in that order; junction bases with no gene match: 5. The germline V gene encodes CDR1 SNHLY and CDR2 FYNNEI. This CDR3 is built from 14 residues. The CDR3 reads CASSGEGAYYGYTF. For the CDR3, the DNA is TGTGCCAGCAGTGGGGAGGGGGCTTACTATGGCTACACCTTC.

The J gene is TRBJ2-7, the V gene TRBV25-1; possible D gene TRBD2, 5 bases. Trimming took 3 bases from V and 7 from J, leaving 16 bases between them. The CDR3 runs 14 residues. Germline V lookup: CDR1 MGHDK, CDR2 SYGVNS. The chain's CDR3 is CASSDPGGLLEQYF. The CDR3 DNA is TGTGCCAGCAGTGACCCGGGCGGACTCCTGGAGCAGTACTTC.

This clone came up a few times. This sequence joins TRBV30 and TRBJ1-3; maybe TRBD1 (6 bases). Germline V gene lookup returns CDR1 GTSNPN and CDR2 SVGIG (reference sequence). This CDR3 contains 13 residues. Deletions cut 5 bases from V and 2 bases from J, with 10 bases between. CDR3 in amino acids: CAWDRTTGNTIYF. The CDR3 nucleotides read TGTGCCTGGGACAGGACAACTGGAAACACCATATATTTT. Drawing the rest from reference TRBV30 and TRBJ1-3, the complete variable domain is SQTIHQWPATLVQPVGSPLSLECTVEGTSNPNLYWYRQAAGRGLQLLFYSVGIGQISSEVPQNLSASRPQDRQFILSSKKLLLSDSGFYLCAWDRTTGNTIYFGEGSWLTVV.

This chain uses TRBV7-2 with TRBJ2-6, with a possible D match to TRBD2 (6 bases). The CDR3 is made up of 16 amino acids. Germline CDR1 is SGHTA and CDR2 is FQGNSA. V lost 4 bases and J lost 2, with 12 bases in between. The CDR3 sequence is CASSSRGGAGANVLTF. The CDR3 bases are TGTGCCAGCAGCTCTAGGGGCGGGGCTGGGGCCAACGTCCTGACTTTC. Complete variable domain (other parts from reference TRBV7-2 and TRBJ2-6): GAGVSQSPSNKVTEKGKDVELRCDPISGHTALYWYRQSLGQGLEFLIYFQGNSAPDKSGLPSDRFSAERTGGSVSTLTIQRTQQEDSAVYLCASSSRGGAGANVLTFGAGSRLTVL.

The chain links TRBV19 to TRBJ1-2, with a weak D call TRBD1 (5 bases). V lost 3 bases and J 4 bases, leaving 18 bases between the germline ends. The CDR3 contains 16 residues. Per germline, CDR1 LNHDA and CDR2 SQIVND (reference sequence). CDR3 region: CASSISQQANPYGYTF. The CDR3 bases are TGTGCCAGTAGTATCTCTCAACAGGCAAACCCCTATGGCTACACCTTC.

The chain carries TRBV7-2 and TRBJ2-3; D unclear. CDR3 length: 12 residues. Germline-derived CDR1 and CDR2 are SGHTA and FQGNSA. Trimming pared 4 bases from V and 2 bases from J, leaving 4 bases between. The CDR3 is CASSSITDTQYF. In nucleotides, the CDR3 is TGTGCCAGCAGCTCCATCACAGATACGCAGTATTTT.

Only a few counts were recorded for this clone. The V and J genes are TRBV6-4 and TRBJ1-2; TRBD1 might be the D (5 bases). V was cut by 3 bases and J by 5 bases, with 13 bases left in between. Germline V CDR1 and CDR2: MRHNA, SNTAGT. The CDR3 covers 14 residues. CDR3 sequence (DNA): TGTGCCAGCAGTGAGAGGGCAGGGCGGTATGGCTACACCTTC. As protein: CASSERAGRYGYTF.

This clone was counted between two and nine times. The V call is TRBV7-8, the J call TRBJ1-1; D is unresolved. The CDR3 loop spans 13 amino acids. The V gene lost 5 bases and the J gene lost 8 bases, with 15 bases spanning the gap. Germline CDR1 SGHVS, CDR2 FQNEAQ. CDR3 DNA: TGTGCCAGCAGCGAAGCCCAAACAGTCGAAGCTTTCTTT. It codes for CASSEAQTVEAFF.

The V and J genes are TRBV2 and TRBJ1-5; TRBD1 agrees at 10 bases. The CDR3 runs 14 residues. Looked up from germline, CDR1 is SNHLY and CDR2 is FYNNEI. J was trimmed by 4 bases and V by 9 bases; bases with no gene match: 6. DNA for the CDR3: TGTGCCAGTAGGGACAGGGGCGTAAATCAGCCCCAGCATTTT. Amino acids: CASRDRGVNQPQHF.